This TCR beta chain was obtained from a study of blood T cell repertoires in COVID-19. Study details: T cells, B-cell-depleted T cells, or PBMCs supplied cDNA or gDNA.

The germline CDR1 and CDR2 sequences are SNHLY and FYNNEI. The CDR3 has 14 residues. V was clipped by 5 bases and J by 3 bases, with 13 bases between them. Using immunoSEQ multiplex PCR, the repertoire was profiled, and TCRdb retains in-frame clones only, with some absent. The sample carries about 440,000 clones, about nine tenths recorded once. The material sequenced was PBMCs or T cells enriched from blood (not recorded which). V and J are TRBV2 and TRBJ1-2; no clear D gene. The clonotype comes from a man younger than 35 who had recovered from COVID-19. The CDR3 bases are TGTGCCAGCAGTCCCCGGGGAATACACTATGGCTACACCTTC. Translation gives CASSPRGIHYGYTF.